This T cell receptor (beta chain) was identified in a study of T cell responses to AZD1222 COVID-19 vaccine. Produced via immunoSEQ multiplex PCR; TCRdb's table is partial and in-frame only. The profile covers 40,000 to 50,000 clones, with 88% appearing a single time and 25% taken by the ten largest. This CDR3 is built from 13 residues. Germline V gives CDR1 MNHNS, CDR2 SASEGT. V was cut by 3 bases and J by 0 bases, with 5 bases left in between. Comment on this clone: Its antigen is currently unknown.

Second-dose timings of about 4 or about 12 weeks were pooled. General observations from the study: Clonal diversity was possibly underestimated, and the donors were mostly white British, with more females.

The clonotype comes from an adult who received the AZD1222 COVID-19 vaccine. The material sequenced was peripheral blood, taken 28 days after the second AZD1222 dose. The chain employs TRBV6-1 and TRBJ1-2; no reliable D call. The CDR3 DNA sequence: TGTGCCAGCAGTGACCCCCCTAACTATGGCTACACCTTC. Protein sequence: CASSDPPNYGYTF.